This T cell receptor beta chain came from a study of cytomegalovirus exposure and HLA in healthy donors. With 60 Vbeta and 13 Jbeta primers, the PCR was carried out. Method: immunoSEQ multiplex PCR; TCRdb's copy keeps in-frame clones and lacks some. The table lists 100,000 to 150,000 clones, approximately 80% of them singletons, with roughly 13% in the top ten. The CDR3 totals 17 residues. V lost 3 bases, J lost 1 base, and 13 bases stayed unmatched. Germline CDR1 and CDR2: GTSNPN and SVGIG (reference sequence). This TCR was recovered from a woman aged 40-49 years in good health and CMV-seropositive. The rearrangement links TRBV30 to TRBJ1-1; 8 nucleotides agree with TRBD1. The sequenced sample was PBMCs. The CDR3 here is CAWSLRAGGYRNTEAFF. As DNA, the CDR3 is TGTGCCTGGAGCCTACGGGCAGGGGGCTATAGGAACACTGAAGCTTTCTTT. Filled out from reference TRBV30 and TRBJ1-1, the complete variable domain reads SQTIHQWPATLVQPVGSPLSLECTVEGTSNPNLYWYRQAAGRGLQLLFYSVGIGQISSEVPQNLSASRPQDRQFILSSKKLLLSDSGFYLCAWSLRAGGYRNTEAFFGQGTRLTVV.